This T cell receptor beta chain is from a study of blood T cell repertoires in COVID-19. On the study more broadly: Samples came from the United States, Italy and Spain, spanning acute and convalescent COVID-19.

The CDR3 is 17 residues long. Germline assignment: CDR1 MDHEN and CDR2 SYDVKM. J gave up 2 bases and V 5 bases, and 9 bases lay outside the gene matches. Repertoires were generated with immunoSEQ multiplex PCR, while TCRdb's copy carries only in-frame clones and drops some. The table lists 200,000 to 300,000 clones, about 91% of them singletons. This rearrangement joins TRBV28 to TRBJ2-6; TRBD1 agrees at 7 bases. The sample comprised peripheral blood. This receptor was identified in a man aged 80 or over with acute or convalescent COVID-19. CDR3 nucleotide sequence: TGTGCCAGCAGTCCCCGGAGAGGGGGCACTGGGGCCAACGTCCTGACTTTC. Translation: CASSPRRGGTGANVLTF. Full variable domain (rest looked up from reference TRBV28 and TRBJ2-6): DVKVTQSSRYLVKRTGEKVFLECVQDMDHENMFWYRQDPGLGLRLIYFSYDVKMKEKGDIPEGYSVSREKKERFSLILESASTNQTSMYLCASSPRRGGTGANVLTFGAGSRLTVL.